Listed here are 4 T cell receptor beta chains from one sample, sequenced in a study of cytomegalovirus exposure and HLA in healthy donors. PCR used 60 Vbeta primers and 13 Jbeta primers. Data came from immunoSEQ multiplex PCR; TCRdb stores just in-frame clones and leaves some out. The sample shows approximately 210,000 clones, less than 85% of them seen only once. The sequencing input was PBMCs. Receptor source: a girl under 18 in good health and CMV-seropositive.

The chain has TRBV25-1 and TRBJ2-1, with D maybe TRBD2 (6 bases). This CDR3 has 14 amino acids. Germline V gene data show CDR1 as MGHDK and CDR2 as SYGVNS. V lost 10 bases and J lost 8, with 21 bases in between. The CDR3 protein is CATRRDPEAYEQFF. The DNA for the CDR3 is TGTGCCACCCGGCGGGACCCCGAGGCCTATGAGCAGTTCTTC.

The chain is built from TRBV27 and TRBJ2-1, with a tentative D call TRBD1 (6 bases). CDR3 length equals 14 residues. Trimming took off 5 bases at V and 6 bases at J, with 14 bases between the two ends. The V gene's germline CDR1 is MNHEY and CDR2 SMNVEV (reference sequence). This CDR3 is CASSPGVTGNEQFF. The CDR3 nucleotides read TGTGCCAGCAGTCCAGGGGTTACGGGCAATGAGCAGTTCTTC.

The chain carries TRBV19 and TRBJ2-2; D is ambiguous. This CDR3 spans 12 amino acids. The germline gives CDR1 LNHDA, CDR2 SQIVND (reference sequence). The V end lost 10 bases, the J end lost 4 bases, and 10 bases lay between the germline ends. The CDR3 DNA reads TGTGCCATGACCGCGGCCACCGGGGAGCTGTTTTTT. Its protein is CAMTAATGELFF.

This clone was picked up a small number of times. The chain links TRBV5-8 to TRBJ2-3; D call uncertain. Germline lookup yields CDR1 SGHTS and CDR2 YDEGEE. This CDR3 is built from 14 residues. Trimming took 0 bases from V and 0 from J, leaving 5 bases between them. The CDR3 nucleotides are TGTGCCAGCAGCTTGGCAGGTAGCACAGATACGCAGTATTTT. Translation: CASSLAGSTDTQYF.